This T cell receptor beta chain was obtained from a study of OX40 agonist ivuxolimab in advanced cancers. Study in general: Dose-escalation patients were diagnosed with hepatocellular carcinoma, melanoma, renal cell cancer or head and neck cancer.

Study-level findings and limits: In the 0.1-3.0 mg/kg groups, partial responders showed among the lowest expansion.

Sequencing used immunoSEQ multiplex PCR; TCRdb keeps in-frame clones, though not all of them. The repertoire has under 85,000 clones, around 82% of them found once; the top ten carry about 5%. Per germline, CDR1 LNHDA and CDR2 SQIVND (reference sequence). This CDR3 spans 16 amino acids. V was pared by 3 bases and J by 4 bases, with 18 bases between. Note on this clone: What it binds is not known.

This clonotype was obtained from an adult with an advanced solid tumor such as melanoma, head and neck, liver or kidney cancer. The J gene is TRBJ1-2, the V gene TRBV19; tentative D call: TRBD1 (6 bases). The sequencing used CD4+ or CD8+ T cells sorted from blood, collected in a trial of the OX40 agonist ivuxolimab. The CDR3 loop is CASSMGTPAVGYGYTF. The CDR3, as DNA: TGTGCCAGTAGTATGGGGACACCCGCGGTAGGCTATGGCTACACCTTC.